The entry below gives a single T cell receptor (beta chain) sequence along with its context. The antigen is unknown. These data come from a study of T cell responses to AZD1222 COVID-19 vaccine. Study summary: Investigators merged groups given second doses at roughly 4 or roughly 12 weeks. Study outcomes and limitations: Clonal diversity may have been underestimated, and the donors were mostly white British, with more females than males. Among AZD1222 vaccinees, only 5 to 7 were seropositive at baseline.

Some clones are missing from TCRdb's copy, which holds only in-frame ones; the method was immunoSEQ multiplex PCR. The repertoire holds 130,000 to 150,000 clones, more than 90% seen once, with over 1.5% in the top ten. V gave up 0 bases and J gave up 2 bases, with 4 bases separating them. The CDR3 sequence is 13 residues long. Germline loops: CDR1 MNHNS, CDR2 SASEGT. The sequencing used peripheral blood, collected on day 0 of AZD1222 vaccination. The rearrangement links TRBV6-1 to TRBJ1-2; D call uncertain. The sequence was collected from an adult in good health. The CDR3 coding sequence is TGTGCCAGCAGTGAAGCGGCGAACTATGGCTACACCTTC. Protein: CASSEAANYGYTF.